This T cell receptor beta chain comes out of a study of cytomegalovirus exposure and HLA in healthy donors. 13 Jbeta primers and 60 Vbeta primers were used for the PCR. The protocol was immunoSEQ multiplex PCR, while the TCRdb copy is restricted to in-frame clones and leaves out a portion. The table lists tens of thousands of clones, around 75% of them singletons. The sample comprised PBMCs. This receptor was obtained from a woman between 40 and 55 years old in good health and CMV-seropositive.

The CDR3: CSAVTRSGYTF. CDR3 coding DNA: TGCAGTGCGGTAACCCGTAGTGGCTACACCTTC. V usage is TRBV20-1 and J usage is TRBJ1-2; the D is unclear. Germline V CDR1 and CDR2: DFQATT, SNEGSKA (reference sequence). With 6 bases removed from V and 7 bases from J, the gap between germline ends came to 12 bases. The length of the CDR3 is 11 residues.